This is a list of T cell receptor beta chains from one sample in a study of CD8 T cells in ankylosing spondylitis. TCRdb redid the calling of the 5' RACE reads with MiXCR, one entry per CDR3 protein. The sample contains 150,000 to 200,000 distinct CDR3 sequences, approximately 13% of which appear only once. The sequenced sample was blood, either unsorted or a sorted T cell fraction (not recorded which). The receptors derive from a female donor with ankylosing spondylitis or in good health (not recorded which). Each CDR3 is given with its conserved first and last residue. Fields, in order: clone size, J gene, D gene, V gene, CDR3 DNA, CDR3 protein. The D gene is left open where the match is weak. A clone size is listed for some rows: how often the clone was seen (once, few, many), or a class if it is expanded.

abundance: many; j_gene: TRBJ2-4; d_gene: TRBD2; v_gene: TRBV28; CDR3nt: TGTGCCAGCAGTTTTTTTAGCGGGAAATCGCCCAAAAACATTCAGTACTTC; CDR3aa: CASSFFSGKSPKNIQYF
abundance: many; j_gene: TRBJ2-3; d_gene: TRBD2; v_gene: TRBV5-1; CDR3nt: TGCGCCAGCAGCTTAGTATCGGGAGGGACGACAGATACGCAGTATTTT; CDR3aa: CASSLVSGGTTDTQYF
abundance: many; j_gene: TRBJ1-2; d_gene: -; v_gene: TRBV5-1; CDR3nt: TGCGCCAGCAGCCCCCGGCCCCAGCAGTATGGCTACACCTTC; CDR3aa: CASSPRPQQYGYTF
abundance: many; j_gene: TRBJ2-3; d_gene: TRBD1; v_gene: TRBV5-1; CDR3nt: TGCGCCAGCAGGGACAGGGAGGAAGATACGCAGTATTTT; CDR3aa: CASRDREEDTQYF
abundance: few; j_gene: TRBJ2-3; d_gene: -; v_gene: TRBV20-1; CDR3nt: TGCAGTGCCGGATTGGGTCCAGGGGGCACAGATACGCAGTATTTT; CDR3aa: CSAGLGPGGTDTQYF
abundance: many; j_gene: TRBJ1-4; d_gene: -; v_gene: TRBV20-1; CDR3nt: TGCAGTGCTAGAGATCAGGCCGTCAATGAAAAACTGTTTTTT; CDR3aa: CSARDQAVNEKLFF
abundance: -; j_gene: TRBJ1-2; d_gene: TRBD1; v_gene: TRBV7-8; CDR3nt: TGTGCCAGCAGTCTAGAGAAGGAGACAGGGGCTTCTCGGGGCTATGGCTACACCTTC; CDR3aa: CASSLEKETGASRGYGYTF
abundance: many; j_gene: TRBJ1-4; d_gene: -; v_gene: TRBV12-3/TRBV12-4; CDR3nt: TGTGCCAGCAGTTTAGCCGGAGCAACTAATGAAAAACTGTTTTTT; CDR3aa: CASSLAGATNEKLFF
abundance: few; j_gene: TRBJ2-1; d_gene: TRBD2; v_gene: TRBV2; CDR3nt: TGTGCCAGCAGACCTCAAGCGGGAGAGCAGTTCTTC; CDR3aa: CASRPQAGEQFF
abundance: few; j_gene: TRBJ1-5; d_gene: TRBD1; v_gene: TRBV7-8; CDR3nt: TGTGCCAGCAGCCCCGACAGGGGTCGGCGCAATCAGCCCCAGCATTTT; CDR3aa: CASSPDRGRRNQPQHF
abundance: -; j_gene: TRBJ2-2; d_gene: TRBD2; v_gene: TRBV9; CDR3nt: TGTGCCAGCAGCGTCTCGGGAGGGGACACCGGGGAGCTGTTTTTT; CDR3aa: CASSVSGGDTGELFF
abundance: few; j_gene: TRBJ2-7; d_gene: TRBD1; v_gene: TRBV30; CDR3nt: TGTGCCTGGAGTTCGACAGGGGTCGAGCAGTACTTC; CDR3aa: CAWSSTGVEQYF
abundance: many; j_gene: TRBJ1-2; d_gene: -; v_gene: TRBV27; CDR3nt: TGTGCCAGCAGTTTATCGGCCGCCGGGACATATTATGGCTACACCTTC; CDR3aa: CASSLSAAGTYYGYTF
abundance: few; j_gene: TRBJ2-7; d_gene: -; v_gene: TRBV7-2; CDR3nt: TGTGCCAGCAGCTTAGCCCGCGGAGCCGTCTGGGCTCAGTACTTC; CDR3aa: CASSLARGAVWAQYF
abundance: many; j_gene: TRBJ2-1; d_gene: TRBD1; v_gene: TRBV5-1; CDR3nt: TGCGCCAGCAGCCTCCGGGACAGGTCGGAGCAGTTCTTC; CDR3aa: CASSLRDRSEQFF
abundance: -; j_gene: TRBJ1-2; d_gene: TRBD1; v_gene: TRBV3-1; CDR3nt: TGTGCCAGCAGCCAAGATCACGCAGGGGGCATCGTCTACACCTTC; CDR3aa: CASSQDHAGGIVYTF
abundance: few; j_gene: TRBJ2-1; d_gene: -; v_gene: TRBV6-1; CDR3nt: TGTGCCAGCAGCTCCCCTGGGACGCACTACAATGAGCAGTTCTTC; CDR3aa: CASSSPGTHYNEQFF
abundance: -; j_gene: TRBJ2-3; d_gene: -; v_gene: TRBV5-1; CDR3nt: TGCGCCAGCAGCTCGGCAGGCACAGATACGCAGTATTTT; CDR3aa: CASSSAGTDTQYF
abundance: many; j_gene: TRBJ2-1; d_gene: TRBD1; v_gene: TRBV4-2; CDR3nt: TGTGCCAGCAGCTTAGGGGGCGACAGCAATGAGCAGTTCTTC; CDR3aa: CASSLGGDSNEQFF
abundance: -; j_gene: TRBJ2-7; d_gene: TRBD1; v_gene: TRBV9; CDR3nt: TGTGCCAGCAGCGTAGAGGGACAGAGCCTTGGAGAGCAGTACTTC; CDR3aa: CASSVEGQSLGEQYF
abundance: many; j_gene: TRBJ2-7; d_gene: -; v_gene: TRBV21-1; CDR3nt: TGTGCCAGCAGCAAAGGCGCCAAAGGTCAACACAGGGTCCCCGAGCAGTACTTC; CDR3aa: CASSKGAKGQHRVPEQYF
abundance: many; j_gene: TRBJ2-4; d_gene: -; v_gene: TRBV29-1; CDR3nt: TGCAGCGTTGATTCCCAGGGAACAGCCAAAAACATTCAGTACTTC; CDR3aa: CSVDSQGTAKNIQYF
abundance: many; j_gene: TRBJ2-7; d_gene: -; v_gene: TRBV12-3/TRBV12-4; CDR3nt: TGTGCCAGCAGCTACCATGAGGGAGAGCAGTACTTC; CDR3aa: CASSYHEGEQYF
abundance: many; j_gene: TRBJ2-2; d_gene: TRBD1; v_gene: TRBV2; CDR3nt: TGTGCCAGCAGGGACAGGGGAGCCGGGGAGCTGTTTTTT; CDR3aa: CASRDRGAGELFF
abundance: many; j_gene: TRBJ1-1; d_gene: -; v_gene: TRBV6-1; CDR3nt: TGTGCCAGCAGACCATCCTCTAACACTGAAGCTTTCTTT; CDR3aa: CASRPSSNTEAFF
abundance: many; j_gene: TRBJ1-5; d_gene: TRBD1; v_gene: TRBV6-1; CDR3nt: TGTGCCAGCAGTGAGTGGCCAGGGGGTGGTCAGCCCCAGCATTTT; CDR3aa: CASSEWPGGGQPQHF
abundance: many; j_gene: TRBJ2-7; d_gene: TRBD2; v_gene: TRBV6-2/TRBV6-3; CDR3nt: TGTGCCAGCAGTTACTCGTTCACTAGCGGTTCCTACGAGCAGTACTTC; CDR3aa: CASSYSFTSGSYEQYF